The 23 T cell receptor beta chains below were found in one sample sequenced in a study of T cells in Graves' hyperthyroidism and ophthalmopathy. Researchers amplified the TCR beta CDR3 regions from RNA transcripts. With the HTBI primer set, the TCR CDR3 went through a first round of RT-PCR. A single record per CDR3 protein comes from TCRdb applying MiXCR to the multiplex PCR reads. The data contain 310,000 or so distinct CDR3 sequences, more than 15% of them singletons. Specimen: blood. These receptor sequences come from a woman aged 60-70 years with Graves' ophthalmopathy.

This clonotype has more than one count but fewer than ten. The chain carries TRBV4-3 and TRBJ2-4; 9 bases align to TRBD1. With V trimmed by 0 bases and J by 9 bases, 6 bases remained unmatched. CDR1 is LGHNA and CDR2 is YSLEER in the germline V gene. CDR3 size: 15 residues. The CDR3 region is CASSQDRTGGVIQYF. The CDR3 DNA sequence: TGCGCCAGCAGCCAAGATCGAACAGGGGGCGTCATTCAGTACTTC.

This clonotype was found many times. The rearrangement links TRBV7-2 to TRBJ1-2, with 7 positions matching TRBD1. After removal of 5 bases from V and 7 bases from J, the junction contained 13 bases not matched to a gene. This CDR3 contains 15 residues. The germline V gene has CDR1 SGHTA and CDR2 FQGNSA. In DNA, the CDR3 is TGTGCCAGCAGCGCCGGGGGGACAGAAGGCGCTGGCTACACCTTC. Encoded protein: CASSAGGTEGAGYTF.

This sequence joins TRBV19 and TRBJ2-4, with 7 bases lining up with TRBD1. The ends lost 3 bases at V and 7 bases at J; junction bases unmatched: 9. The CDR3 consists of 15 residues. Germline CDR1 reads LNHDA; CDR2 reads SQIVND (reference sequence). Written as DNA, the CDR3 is TGTGCCAGTAGTATGGTCTCAGGGGGTCGGAACATTCAGTACTTC. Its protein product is CASSMVSGGRNIQYF.

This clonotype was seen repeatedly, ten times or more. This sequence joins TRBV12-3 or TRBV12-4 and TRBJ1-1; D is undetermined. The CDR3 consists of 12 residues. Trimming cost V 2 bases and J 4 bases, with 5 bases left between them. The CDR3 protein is CASSLIITEAFF. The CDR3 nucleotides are TGTGCCAGCAGTTTAATAATCACTGAAGCTTTCTTT.

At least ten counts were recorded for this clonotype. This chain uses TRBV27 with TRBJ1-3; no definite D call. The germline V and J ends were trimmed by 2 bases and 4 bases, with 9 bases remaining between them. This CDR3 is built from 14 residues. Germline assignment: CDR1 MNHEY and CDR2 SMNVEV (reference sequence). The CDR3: CASSLRGPGNTIYF. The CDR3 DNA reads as TGTGCCAGCAGTTTAAGAGGGCCCGGAAACACCATATATTTT.

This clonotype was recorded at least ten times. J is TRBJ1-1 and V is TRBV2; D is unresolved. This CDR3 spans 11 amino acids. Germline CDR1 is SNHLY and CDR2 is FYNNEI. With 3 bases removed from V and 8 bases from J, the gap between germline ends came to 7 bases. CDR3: CASSEGNEAFF. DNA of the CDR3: TGTGCCAGCAGTGAGGGAAACGAAGCTTTCTTT.

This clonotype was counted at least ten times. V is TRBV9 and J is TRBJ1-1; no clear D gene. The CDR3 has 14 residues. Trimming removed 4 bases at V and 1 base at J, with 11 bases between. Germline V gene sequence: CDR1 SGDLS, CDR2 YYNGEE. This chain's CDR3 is CASSREQRNTEAFF. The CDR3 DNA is TGTGCCAGCAGCCGGGAACAGCGGAACACTGAAGCTTTCTTT.

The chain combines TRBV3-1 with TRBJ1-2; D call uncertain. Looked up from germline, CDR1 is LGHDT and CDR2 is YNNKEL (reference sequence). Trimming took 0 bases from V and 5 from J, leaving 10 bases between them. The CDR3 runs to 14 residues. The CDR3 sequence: CASSQDNRGYGYTF. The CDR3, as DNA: TGTGCCAGCAGCCAAGATAACAGAGGATATGGCTACACCTTC. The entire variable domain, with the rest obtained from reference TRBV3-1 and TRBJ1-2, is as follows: DTAVSQTPKYLVTQMGNDKSIKCEQNLGHDTMYWYKQDSKKFLKIMFSYNNKELIINETVPNRFSPKSPDKAHLNLHINSLELGDSAVYFCASSQDNRGYGYTFGSGTRLTVV.

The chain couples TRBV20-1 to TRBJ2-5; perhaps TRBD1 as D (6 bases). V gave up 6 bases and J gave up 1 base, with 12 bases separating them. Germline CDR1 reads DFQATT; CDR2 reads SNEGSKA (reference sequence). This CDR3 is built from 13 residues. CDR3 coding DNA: TGCAGTGCCCTTCAGGGGATCCAAGAGACCCAGTACTTC. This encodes CSALQGIQETQYF.

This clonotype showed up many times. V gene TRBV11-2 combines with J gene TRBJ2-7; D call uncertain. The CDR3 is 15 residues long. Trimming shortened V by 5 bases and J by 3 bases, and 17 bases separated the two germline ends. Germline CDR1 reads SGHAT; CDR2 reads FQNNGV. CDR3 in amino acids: CASSDLVGWSYEQYF. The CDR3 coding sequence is TGTGCCAGCAGCGACCTTGTCGGGTGGAGCTACGAGCAGTACTTC. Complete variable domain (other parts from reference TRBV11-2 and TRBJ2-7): EAGVAQSPRYKIIEKRQSVAFWCNPISGHATLYWYQQILGQGPKLLIQFQNNGVVDDSQLPKDRFSAERLKGVDSTLKIQPAKLEDSAVYLCASSDLVGWSYEQYFGPGTRLTVT.

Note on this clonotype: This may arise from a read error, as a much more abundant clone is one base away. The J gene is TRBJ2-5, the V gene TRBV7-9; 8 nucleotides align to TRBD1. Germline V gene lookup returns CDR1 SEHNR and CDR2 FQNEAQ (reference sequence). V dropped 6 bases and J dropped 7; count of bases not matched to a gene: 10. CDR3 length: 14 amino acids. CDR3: CASSSQGAEGTQYF. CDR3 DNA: TGTGCCAGCAGTTCCCAGGGGGCAGAGGGGACCCAGTACTTC.

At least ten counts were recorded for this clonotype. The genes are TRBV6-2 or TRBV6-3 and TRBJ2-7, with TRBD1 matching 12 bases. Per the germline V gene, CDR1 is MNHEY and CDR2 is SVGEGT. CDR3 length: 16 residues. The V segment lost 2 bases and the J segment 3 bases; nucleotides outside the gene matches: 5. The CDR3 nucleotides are TGTGCCAGCAGTTACGGGACAGGGGGCCGGGACTACGAGCAGTACTTC. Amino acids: CASSYGTGGRDYEQYF.

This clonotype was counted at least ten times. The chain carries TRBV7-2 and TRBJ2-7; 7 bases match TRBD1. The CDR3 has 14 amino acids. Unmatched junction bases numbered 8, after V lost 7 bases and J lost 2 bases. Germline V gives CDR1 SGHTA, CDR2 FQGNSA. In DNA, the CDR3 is TGTGCCAGCAACCCGACAGGGTACGCCTACGAGCAGTACTTC. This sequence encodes CASNPTGYAYEQYF.

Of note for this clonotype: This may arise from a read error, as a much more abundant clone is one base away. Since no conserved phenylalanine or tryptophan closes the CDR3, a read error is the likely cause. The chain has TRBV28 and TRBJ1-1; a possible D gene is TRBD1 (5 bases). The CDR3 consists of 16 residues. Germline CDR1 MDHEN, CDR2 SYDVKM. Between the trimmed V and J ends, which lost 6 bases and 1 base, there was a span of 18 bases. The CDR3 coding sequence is TGTGCCAGCAGCTTCCCTTTGATCAGGGAGAACACTGAAGCTTTCCTT. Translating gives CASSFPLIRENTEAFL.

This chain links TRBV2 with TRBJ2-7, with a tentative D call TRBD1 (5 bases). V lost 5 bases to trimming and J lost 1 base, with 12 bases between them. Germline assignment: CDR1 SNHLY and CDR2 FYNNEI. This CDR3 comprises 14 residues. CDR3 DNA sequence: TGTGCCAGCAGTCGAACTACAGGATCCTACGAGCAGTACTTC. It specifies CASSRTTGSYEQYF.

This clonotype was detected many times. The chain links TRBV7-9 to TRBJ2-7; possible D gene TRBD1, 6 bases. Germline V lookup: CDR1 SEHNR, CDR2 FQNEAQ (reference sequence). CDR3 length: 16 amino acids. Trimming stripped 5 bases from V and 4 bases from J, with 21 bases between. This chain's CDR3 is CASSPDHRAKKYEQYF. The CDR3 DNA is TGTGCCAGCAGCCCCGATCACAGGGCAAAGAAATACGAGCAGTACTTC.

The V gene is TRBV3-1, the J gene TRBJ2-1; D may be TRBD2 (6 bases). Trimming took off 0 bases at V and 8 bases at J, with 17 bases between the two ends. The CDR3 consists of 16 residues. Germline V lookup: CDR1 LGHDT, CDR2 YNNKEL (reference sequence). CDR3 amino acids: CASSQDGGVVSDEQFF. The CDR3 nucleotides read TGTGCCAGCAGCCAAGATGGAGGGGTGGTGAGCGATGAGCAGTTCTTC.

CDR3 DNA sequence: TGTGCCAGCACCCCCGGGACTGCATCCTACAATGAGCAGTTCTTC. Translated: CASTPGTASYNEQFF. The chain links TRBV5-8 to TRBJ2-1; TRBD2 might be the D (6 bases). This CDR3 has 15 residues. The germline gives CDR1 SGHTS, CDR2 YDEGEE. Trimming cost V 6 bases and J 1 base, with 14 bases left between them.

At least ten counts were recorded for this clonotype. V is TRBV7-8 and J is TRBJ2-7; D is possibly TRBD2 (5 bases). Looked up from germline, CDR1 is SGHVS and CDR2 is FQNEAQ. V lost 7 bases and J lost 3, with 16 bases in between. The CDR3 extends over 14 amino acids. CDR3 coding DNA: TGTGCCAGCACCCCTAGCCGGTTAAACTACGAGCAGTACTTC. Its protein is CASTPSRLNYEQYF.

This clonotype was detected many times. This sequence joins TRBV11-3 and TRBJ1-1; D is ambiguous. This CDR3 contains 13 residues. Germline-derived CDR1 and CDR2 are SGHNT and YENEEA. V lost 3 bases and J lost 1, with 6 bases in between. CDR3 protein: CASSFEENTEAFF. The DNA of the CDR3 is TGTGCCAGCAGCTTTGAGGAGAACACTGAAGCTTTCTTT.

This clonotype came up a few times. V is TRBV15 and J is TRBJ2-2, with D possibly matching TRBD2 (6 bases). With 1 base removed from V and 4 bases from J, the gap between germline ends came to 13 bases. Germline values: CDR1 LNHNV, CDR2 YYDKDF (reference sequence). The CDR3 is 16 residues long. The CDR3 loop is CATSRGRRRGTGELFF. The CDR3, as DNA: TGTGCCACCAGCAGAGGACGGCGGAGGGGCACCGGGGAGCTGTTTTTT. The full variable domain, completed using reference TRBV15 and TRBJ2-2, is DAMVIQNPRYQVTQFGKPVTLSCSQTLNHNVMYWYQQKSSQAPKLLFHYYDKDFNNEADTPDNFQSRRPNTSFCFLDIRSPGLGDTAMYLCATSRGRRRGTGELFFGEGSRLTVL.

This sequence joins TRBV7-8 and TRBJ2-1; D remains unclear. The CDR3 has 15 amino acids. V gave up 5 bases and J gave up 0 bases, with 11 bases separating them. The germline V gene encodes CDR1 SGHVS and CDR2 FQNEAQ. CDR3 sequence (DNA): TGTGCCAGCAGCCTAGAGAAGAGCTCCTACAATGAGCAGTTCTTC. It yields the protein CASSLEKSSYNEQFF.

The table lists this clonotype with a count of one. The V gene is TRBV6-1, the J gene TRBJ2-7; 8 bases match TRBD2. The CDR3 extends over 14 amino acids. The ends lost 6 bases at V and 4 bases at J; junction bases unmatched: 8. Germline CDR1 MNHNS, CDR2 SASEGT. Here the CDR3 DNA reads TGTGCCAGCAGCCTAGGAGCGGGAGTGTACGAGCAGTACTTC. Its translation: CASSLGAGVYEQYF.